One and the same sample provided the 28 T cell receptor beta chains below, sequenced in a study of T cell responses to AZD1222 COVID-19 vaccine. Here immunoSEQ multiplex PCR was the method, and the copy in TCRdb shows in-frame clones only, minus some. The repertoire holds under 150,000 clones, with approximately 90% as singletons. The sample in question was peripheral blood, obtained on day 0 of AZD1222 vaccination. Every receptor here comes from an adult in good health.

This chain uses TRBV24-1 with TRBJ2-5; TRBD2 matches at 7 bases. This CDR3 is 15 amino acids long. V lost 5 bases, J lost 4 bases, and 9 bases stayed unmatched. Germline V gives CDR1 KGHDR, CDR2 SFDVKD. As DNA, the CDR3 is TGTGCCACCAGTGTTGTGGGAACGGGGGGAGAGACCCAGTACTTC. Residues: CATSVVGTGGETQYF.

This chain uses TRBV6-5 with TRBJ1-4; TRBD1 agrees at 7 bases. The germline V gene has CDR1 MNHEY and CDR2 SVGAGI. The CDR3 contains 14 residues. The V gene end was trimmed by 0 bases and the J gene end by 7 bases; junction bases not matched to a gene: 2. This CDR3 is CASSYSQGGEKLFF. CDR3 nucleotides: TGTGCCAGCAGTTACTCGCAGGGGGGTGAAAAACTGTTTTTT.

The V and J genes are TRBV7-9 and TRBJ2-2; D is undetermined. The length of the CDR3 is 14 residues. The V gene lost 4 bases and the J gene lost 2 bases, with 8 bases spanning the gap. Germline V CDR1 and CDR2: SEHNR, FQNEAQ (reference sequence). The CDR3 protein is CASSYGANTGELFF. DNA of the CDR3: TGTGCCAGCAGCTACGGAGCTAACACCGGGGAGCTGTTTTTT. The full variable domain, rest sourced from reference TRBV7-9 and TRBJ2-2, is DTGVSQNPRHKITKRGQNVTFRCDPISEHNRLYWYRQTLGQGPEFLTYFQNEAQLEKSRLLSDRFSAERPKGSFSTLEIQRTEQGDSAMYLCASSYGANTGELFFGEGSRLTVL.

The rearrangement joins TRBV18 to TRBJ2-1, with 9 bases matching TRBD2. The ends lost 2 bases at V and 4 bases at J; junction bases unmatched: 6. The germline CDR1 and CDR2 sequences are KGHSH and LQKENI. This CDR3 region has 16 residues. The CDR3 region is CASSPKAGGRYNEQFF. The CDR3 DNA reads TGTGCCAGCTCACCAAAAGCGGGAGGCCGGTACAATGAGCAGTTCTTC.

The chain employs TRBV7-9 and TRBJ1-4; D uncertain. CDR1 is SEHNR, CDR2 FQNEAQ, per germline (reference sequence). Trimming shortened V by 2 bases and J by 0 bases, and 7 bases separated the two germline ends. This CDR3 region has 15 residues. CDR3 nucleotides: TGTGCCAGCAGCTTACTTAGTCCAACTAATGAAAAACTGTTTTTT. Translation: CASSLLSPTNEKLFF.

The chain joins TRBV11-3 to TRBJ2-3; D is unclear. The V end was cut by 3 bases, the J end by 4 bases, with 8 bases between. The germline V gene encodes CDR1 SGHNT and CDR2 YENEEA. This CDR3 comprises 13 residues. The CDR3 spells CASSLERSDTQYF. In nucleotides, the CDR3 is TGTGCCAGCAGCTTGGAGAGATCAGATACGCAGTATTTT.

This chain links TRBV15 with TRBJ2-5; maybe TRBD1 (5 bases). V shed 3 bases and J shed 5 bases, with 16 bases lying between them. Germline V lookup: CDR1 LNHNV, CDR2 YYDKDF (reference sequence). The CDR3 contains 15 residues. CDR3 DNA sequence: TGTGCCACCAGCAGGGACAAAGGTGCAGGGGAGACCCAGTACTTC. Encoded protein: CATSRDKGAGETQYF. Full variable domain (outside the CDR3, taken from reference TRBV15 and TRBJ2-5): DAMVIQNPRYQVTQFGKPVTLSCSQTLNHNVMYWYQQKSSQAPKLLFHYYDKDFNNEADTPDNFQSRRPNTSFCFLDIRSPGLGDTAMYLCATSRDKGAGETQYFGPGTRLLVL.

This chain joins TRBV20-1 and TRBJ1-5, with D maybe TRBD1 (5 bases). Germline V gives CDR1 DFQATT, CDR2 SNEGSKA (reference sequence). The CDR3 runs to 13 residues. The germline V and J ends were trimmed by 3 bases and 0 bases, with 6 bases remaining between them. In DNA form, the CDR3 reads TGCAGTGCTAGTGGGGGTAGCAATCAGCCCCAGCATTTT. Protein product: CSASGGSNQPQHF.

The chain recombines TRBV5-1 with TRBJ1-1, with 9 bases aligning to TRBD1. V shed 1 base and J 10 bases; nucleotides not matched to a gene: 11. CDR1 is SGHRS and CDR2 is YFSETQ in the germline V gene. The CDR3 loop spans 15 amino acids. The DNA of the CDR3 is TGCGCCAGCAGCTTGTCACCCGGGACAGGGAAGGGAGCTTTCTTT. It yields the protein CASSLSPGTGKGAFF.

J is TRBJ1-3 and V is TRBV25-1; 10 nucleotides match TRBD1. Unmatched junction bases numbered 6, after V lost 4 bases and J lost 0 bases. Germline CDR1 reads MGHDK; CDR2 reads SYGVNS. This CDR3 is built from 17 residues. CDR3 loop: CASSGGTGALSGNTIYF. CDR3 bases: TGTGCCAGCAGTGGAGGGACAGGGGCTCTCTCTGGAAACACCATATATTTT.

The chain carries TRBV27 and TRBJ2-7; 7 bases line up with TRBD2. With V trimmed by 5 bases and J by 3 bases, 7 bases remained unmatched. The CDR3 loop spans 14 amino acids. CDR1 MNHEY and CDR2 SMNVEV come from the germline V gene (reference sequence). The CDR3 sequence: CASSRLASGYEQYF. For the CDR3, the DNA is TGTGCCAGCAGTCGACTAGCTTCCGGCTACGAGCAGTACTTC.

This clone was seen a single time. V and J are TRBV4-2 and TRBJ1-2, with 7 positions matching TRBD1. The V and J ends lost 4 bases and 2 bases, in that order; junction bases with no gene match: 10. Germline V gene sequence: CDR1 LGHNA, CDR2 YNFKEQ. There are 16 residues in the CDR3. CDR3: CASSPTRTRGNYGYTF. The CDR3 DNA reads TGTGCCAGCAGCCCGACTCGGACCAGGGGGAACTATGGCTACACCTTC.

The V call is TRBV2, the J call TRBJ1-1; D perhaps matches TRBD1 (5 bases). CDR3 length: 14 residues. The V gene's germline CDR1 is SNHLY and CDR2 FYNNEI. V lost 5 bases, J lost 6 bases, and 16 bases lay in between. CDR3 sequence: CASSIGTPGSEAFF. The CDR3 coding sequence is TGTGCCAGCAGTATTGGGACCCCAGGGTCTGAAGCTTTCTTT.

The gene calls are TRBV20-1 and TRBJ2-5; D gene uncertain. Germline V CDR1 and CDR2: DFQATT, SNEGSKA (reference sequence). There are 12 residues in the CDR3. Trimming took 3 bases from V and 5 from J, leaving 10 bases between them. The CDR3 here is CSASGPAETQYF. The CDR3 coding sequence is TGCAGTGCTAGTGGGCCTGCGGAGACCCAGTACTTC.

This clone was detected a few times. The rearrangement links TRBV11-2 to TRBJ1-6; D gene unclear. The ends were cut back, 5 bases at V and 14 bases at J, with 13 bases in the middle. Germline CDR1 is SGHAT and CDR2 is FQNNGV. There are 12 residues in the CDR3. CDR3 sequence (DNA): TGTGCCAGCAGCCTATCAGAGGCAGCCCTCCACTTT. Its protein is CASSLSEAALHF.

The gene calls are TRBV5-6 and TRBJ2-4, with D tentatively TRBD1 (7 bases). CDR1 SGHDT and CDR2 YYEEEE come from the germline V gene. V lost 6 bases, J lost 6 bases, and 19 bases lay in between. This CDR3 contains 15 residues. The CDR3 protein is CASTQKGQGGNIQYF. DNA of the CDR3: TGTGCCAGCACCCAGAAGGGGCAGGGGGGAAACATTCAGTACTTC.

J is TRBJ1-1 and V is TRBV11-2; D gene ambiguous. Germline loops: CDR1 SGHAT, CDR2 FQNNGV. There are 13 residues in the CDR3. V was cut by 1 base and J by 3 bases, with 6 bases left in between. The DNA for the CDR3 is TGTGCCAGCAGCTTAGTGCAGGACACTGAAGCTTTCTTT. Its translation: CASSLVQDTEAFF.

The V and J genes are TRBV9 and TRBJ2-2; 14 bases align to TRBD2. V gave up 3 bases and J gave up 4 bases; unmatched junction bases: 2. Germline CDR1 reads SGDLS; CDR2 reads YYNGEE. This CDR3 spans 16 amino acids. This chain's CDR3 is CASSGGLAGVTGELFF. The CDR3 coding sequence is TGTGCCAGCAGCGGGGGACTAGCGGGAGTCACCGGGGAGCTGTTTTTT.

The chain employs TRBV6-2 or TRBV6-3 and TRBJ2-1; D not certain. CDR3 size: 15 residues. The germline CDR1 and CDR2 sequences are MNHEY and SVGEGT. The germline V and J ends were trimmed by 4 bases and 8 bases, with 18 bases remaining between them. Here the CDR3 reads CASSWTTPGLDEQFF. DNA for the CDR3: TGTGCCAGCAGTTGGACCACTCCAGGCCTCGATGAGCAGTTCTTC.

CDR3 nucleotides: TGCGCCAGCAGCTCGCTGACTAGCGGGAGTACAGATACGCAGTATTTT. The encoded protein is CASSSLTSGSTDTQYF. The chain uses TRBV5-1 and TRBJ2-3; 12 nucleotides align to TRBD2. The CDR3 extends over 16 amino acids. With V trimmed by 3 bases and J by 3 bases, 5 bases remained unmatched. Per the germline V gene, CDR1 is SGHRS and CDR2 is YFSETQ. Drawing the rest from reference TRBV5-1 and TRBJ2-3, the complete variable domain is KAGVTQTPRYLIKTRGQQVTLSCSPISGHRSVSWYQQTPGQGLQFLFEYFSETQRNKGNFPGRFSGRQFSNSRSEMNVSTLELGDSALYLCASSSLTSGSTDTQYFGPGTRLTVL.

This chain joins TRBV7-9 and TRBJ2-3; D possibly matches TRBD1 or TRBD2 (5 bases each). Trimming removed 10 bases at V and 5 bases at J, with 16 bases between. Germline CDR1 and CDR2: SEHNR and FQNEAQ (reference sequence). This CDR3 has 13 amino acids. The CDR3 sequence is CATTGPNLDTQYF. DNA for the CDR3: TGTGCCACTACGGGACCCAATTTAGATACGCAGTATTTT. The full variable domain, rest sourced from reference TRBV7-9 and TRBJ2-3, is DTGVSQNPRHKITKRGQNVTFRCDPISEHNRLYWYRQTLGQGPEFLTYFQNEAQLEKSRLLSDRFSAERPKGSFSTLEIQRTEQGDSAMYLCATTGPNLDTQYFGPGTRLTVL.

The chain is built from TRBV10-3 and TRBJ1-6, with D possibly TRBD1 on 5 matching bases. The germline V gene has CDR1 ENHRY and CDR2 SYGVKD. Trimming removed 0 bases from V and 14 bases from J, with 14 bases in between. The length of the CDR3 is 14 residues. The CDR3 loop reads CAISESLGPSALHF. The DNA for the CDR3 is TGTGCCATCAGTGAGTCCTTGGGACCCTCGGCCCTCCACTTT.

This chain links TRBV6-5 with TRBJ2-7; D is perhaps TRBD2 (5 bases). Trimming left V 9 bases short and J 3 bases short, with 15 bases between. CDR3 size: 13 residues. Germline V CDR1 and CDR2: MNHEY, SVGAGI. In nucleotides, the CDR3 is TGTGCCAGTGCCTCGGACGGGGACTACGAGCAGTACTTC. Protein product: CASASDGDYEQYF.

V gene TRBV6-2 or TRBV6-3 combines with J gene TRBJ2-1, with 11 bases lining up with TRBD2. V lost 4 bases, J lost 7 bases, and 15 bases stayed unmatched. CDR3 length: 18 residues. The V gene's germline CDR1 is MNHEY and CDR2 SVGEGT. The CDR3 DNA follows: TGTGCCAGCAGTTTGGGACCTGAACTAGCGGGAGCGTATAATGAGCAGTTCTTC. Translating gives CASSLGPELAGAYNEQFF.

This rearrangement joins TRBV18 to TRBJ2-1, with TRBD2 identical over 9 bases. This CDR3 contains 15 residues. Germline V lookup: CDR1 KGHSH, CDR2 LQKENI. V was pared by 2 bases and J by 7 bases, with 6 bases of the junction left unmatched. In nucleotides, the CDR3 is TGTGCCAGCTCACCAATAGCGGGAGAGGGGAATGAGCAGTTCTTC. It encodes CASSPIAGEGNEQFF.

This chain joins TRBV29-1 and TRBJ1-2; D call uncertain. There are 13 residues in the CDR3. With 3 bases removed from V and 4 bases from J, the gap between germline ends came to 12 bases. Germline loops: CDR1 SQVTM, CDR2 ANQGSEA. The DNA of the CDR3 is TGCAGCGTTGATTCGGCAGGCCCCTATGGCTACACCTTC. Protein product: CSVDSAGPYGYTF.

This chain links TRBV9 with TRBJ2-7, with 8 bases that match TRBD2. The CDR3 is made up of 16 amino acids. V was pared by 0 bases and J by 0 bases, with 5 bases of the junction left unmatched. Per the germline V gene, CDR1 is SGDLS and CDR2 is YYNGEE. DNA for the CDR3: TGTGCCAGCAGCGTAGTGGTAGCGGGATACTCCTACGAGCAGTACTTC. Its protein is CASSVVVAGYSYEQYF.

This rearrangement joins TRBV7-3 to TRBJ2-3, with 8 positions matching TRBD2. The J segment lost 1 base and the V segment lost 5 bases, leaving 5 bases of the junction unmatched. Germline CDR1 reads SGHTA; CDR2 reads FQGTGA. This CDR3 region has 15 residues. The CDR3 protein is CASSVGLAGTDTQYF. The CDR3 region has the DNA TGTGCCAGCAGCGTTGGACTAGCCGGCACAGATACGCAGTATTTT. The full variable domain, with the rest looked up from reference TRBV7-3 and TRBJ2-3, is GAGVSQTPSNKVTEKGKYVELRCDPISGHTALYWYRQSLGQGPEFLIYFQGTGAADDSGLPNDRFFAVRPEGSVSTLKIQRTERGDSAVYLCASSVGLAGTDTQYFGPGTRLTVL.